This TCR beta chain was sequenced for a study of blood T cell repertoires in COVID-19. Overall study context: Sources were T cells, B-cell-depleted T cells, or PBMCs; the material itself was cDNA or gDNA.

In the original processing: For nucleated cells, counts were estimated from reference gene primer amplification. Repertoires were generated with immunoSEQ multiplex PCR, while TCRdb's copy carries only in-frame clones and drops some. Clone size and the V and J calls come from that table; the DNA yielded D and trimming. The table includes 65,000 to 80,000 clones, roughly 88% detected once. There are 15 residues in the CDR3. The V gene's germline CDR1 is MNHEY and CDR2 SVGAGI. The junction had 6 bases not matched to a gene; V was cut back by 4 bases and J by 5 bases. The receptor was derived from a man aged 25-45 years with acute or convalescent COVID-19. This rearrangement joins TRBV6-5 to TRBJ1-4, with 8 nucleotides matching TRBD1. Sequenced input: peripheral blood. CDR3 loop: CASSSWDRRNEKLFF. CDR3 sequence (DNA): TGTGCCAGCAGTTCGTGGGACAGGAGAAATGAAAAACTGTTTTTT.